This entry describes one T cell receptor beta chain. The data were obtained in a study of blood T cell repertoires in COVID-19. This CDR3 contains 14 residues. V dropped 4 bases and J dropped 4; count of bases not matched to a gene: 6. Germline CDR1 and CDR2: SGHRS and YFSETQ. Only in-frame clones appear in the TCRdb table, and some are missing; sequencing was by immunoSEQ multiplex PCR. In the table there are about 290,000 clones, just under 85% of which are singletons. This receptor was obtained from a woman aged 50 to 65 with active or convalescent COVID-19. The sequencing sample was made of peripheral blood. V is TRBV5-1 and J is TRBJ1-1; 8 bases fit TRBD1. The CDR3 nucleotides are TGCGCCAGCAGCGCCGGACAGGGAGGCACTGAAGCTTTCTTT. Translated: CASSAGQGGTEAFF.